Listed below are T cell receptor beta chains from one sample, sequenced in a study of shared clonotypes between healthy human individuals. Generated by immunoSEQ multiplex PCR, the TCRdb table keeps only in-frame clones and is missing some. The sample carries about 1.1 million clones, about four fifths recorded once. Specimen: memory CD4+ T cells from PBMCs. Receptor source: a man in his late teens or twenties in good health. Some clones in this sample may be carry-over from other donors' samples. Each CDR3 is given with its conserved first and last residue. The D gene is left open where the match is weak. Size tells how often a clone was seen (once, few, many) or the class of an expanded clone, and some rows leave it out.

>-|-|TRBV29-1|TRBJ1-2
CSVYREYYTF
TGCAGCGTTTACAGAGAATACTACACCTTC
>-|-|TRBV4-1|TRBJ2-2
CASSQGVAQPGELFF
TGCGCCAGCAGCCAAGGCGTTGCGCAGCCCGGGGAGCTGTTTTTT
>TRBD1|-|TRBV9|TRBJ1-4
CASSVKTGLNEKLFF
TGTGCCAGCAGCGTCAAGACAGGGCTTAATGAAAAACTGTTTTTT
>-|-|TRBV5-5|TRBJ1-1
CASSLGTDTEAFF
TGTGCCAGCAGCTTGGGGACAGACACTGAAGCTTTCTTT
>TRBD2|-|TRBV29-1|TRBJ2-7
CSASSGINYEQYF
TGCAGCGCCTCTAGCGGGATTAACTACGAGCAGTACTTC
>TRBD1|-|TRBV7-3|TRBJ1-1
CASKQGMNTEAFF
TGTGCCAGCAAACAGGGGATGAACACTGAAGCTTTCTTT
>TRBD2|-|TRBV19|TRBJ2-5
CASSGRTSGRGGAQYF
TGTGCCAGTAGTGGAAGGACTAGCGGGAGAGGAGGGGCCCAGTACTTC
>-|few|TRBV12-2|TRBJ1-2
CASRPANYGYTF
TGTGCAAGCCGCCCAGCTAACTATGGCTACACCTTC
>TRBD1|-|TRBV2|TRBJ1-4
CASSAGGATNEKLFF
TGTGCCAGCAGTGCAGGGGGCGCAACTAATGAAAAACTGTTTTTT
>-|once|TRBV4-1|TRBJ1-4
CASSQAYTPTNEKLFF
TGCGCCAGCAGCCAAGCCTACACTCCAACTAATGAAAAACTGTTTTTT
>-|-|TRBV30|TRBJ1-6
CAWSKLRGDNSPLHF
TGTGCCTGGAGCAAGCTCCGGGGAGATAATTCACCCCTCCACTTT
>-|-|TRBV27|TRBJ2-5
CASSLSGGDSQYF
TGTGCCAGCAGTTTATCGGGGGGCGACTCCCAGTACTTC
>-|-|TRBV6-6|TRBJ1-1
CASRRRDKDQAFF
TGTGCCAGCAGAAGACGGGACAAGGATCAAGCTTTCTTT